One T cell receptor beta chain is described in this entry. Its antigen is currently not known. Base-call qualities are not available, and no considerably larger clone is one nucleotide away. This record belongs to a study of CD8 T cells in Susac syndrome (dated by TCRdb to between 2019 and 2020). Notes on the research overall: Among the sequenced Susac syndrome patients, about six had clinically active disease and fewer than ten were in clinical remission. At the time of blood withdrawal, Susac syndrome patients were either therapy-naive, taking corticosteroids (with some also receiving IVIg), or on IVIg alone. Repertoire sequencing was used to test whether CD8+ T cell activation and differentiation in Susac syndrome was antigen driven. CD8+ T cell repertoire clonality was compared between some 13 healthy donors, approximately 14 Susac syndrome patients and 15 or so multiple sclerosis patients. On the study overall, not on this receptor specifically: CD8+ repertoires in Susac syndrome showed clonal expansion, which was highest in CD8+ TEMRA cells and was greater in clinically active patients than in remitting patients. The number of individuals in the TCR sequencing and HLA analysis was acknowledged as relatively small. Looking at Susac-specific public clones, the researchers identified about 15 in the total CD8+ repertoire and four or five in the CD8+ TEMRA repertoire.

From the cysteine up to the phenylalanine, the CDR3 has a length of 12 residues. The kept DNA is CDR3 alone, 36 bases in frame from the first base. Trimmed from V: 5 bases; trimmed from J: 8 bases; junction bases lacking a gene match: 2. RNA was extracted using the RNeasy kit, and about 0.5 to 1 ug of the RNA was reverse transcribed with random hexamers. The immunoSEQ multiplex PCR assay, covering 54 Vbeta and 13 Jbeta segments, was used to amplify TCR beta CDR3 regions. PCR amplification bias was corrected by using a synthetic template baseline for primer optimization and computational correction. The study's processing was this. Only productive sequences were kept, with reads annotated to V, D and J genes according to IMGT and analyzed in immunoSEQ Analyzer. Clonality was computed as one minus Shannon entropy normalized by log2 of the number of productive unique sequences. For each patient and control, public and private clones were evaluated within the 100 most prevalent clones. Clones were defined as Susac-specific if absent from the healthy and MS cohorts, from 1052 published viral clones and from other ImmuneACCESS disease sequences. The public reads were quality trimmed at Q25 with fastp and then assembled into clones with MiXCR by TCRdb, keeping productive beta chains. For every CDR3 protein sequence, its rows merge into one entry that carries the most common genes and DNA. It is TCRdb's table, rather than the study itself, that gives the V and J calls and clone size. This sample comprises 95,000 to 150,000 distinct CDR3 sequences, around 94% of them detected only once. The biggest ten clones account for over 0.2% of the sample.

High-throughput TCR beta sequencing profiled peripheral blood CD8+ and CD4+ T cells from healthy donors, Susac syndrome patients and multiple sclerosis patients. Recently defined diagnostic criteria for definite or probable disease were met by the Susac syndrome patients. Bulk CD8+ and CD4+ T cells were purified magnetically by negative isolation, whereas CD8+ TEMRA cells were enriched by FACS. Blood was drawn into EDTA tubes, processed within 24 hours, and PBMCs were isolated by density gradient centrifugation. PBMCs destined for TCR sequencing were cryopreserved in liquid nitrogen and later thawed in a 37 °C water bath. The sorted or isolated CD4+, CD8+ and CD8+ TEMRA cells had a purity of 90% or higher.

Sequenced sample: CD8+ T cells from PBMCs. The receptor was isolated from a human donor with Susac syndrome. The chain was built from TRBV12-3 or TRBV12-4 and TRBJ2-5; 10 nucleotides in the junction match TRBD1. The sequenced DNA: TGTGCCAGCAGTAGGGACAGGGGAACCCAGTACTTC. Translated, this gives CASSRDRGTQYF.